A single T cell receptor beta chain is shown here with its context. Original methodology: Reference gene primer amplification gave nucleated cell count estimates. TCRdb's copy holds only in-frame clones and misses some; the assay was immunoSEQ multiplex PCR. V and J calls and clone size follow that table, whereas D and trimming were derived from the DNA. The profile covers 97,000 or so clones, with roughly 80% appearing a single time and 4% to 5.5% taken by the ten largest. The data derive from a study of blood T cell repertoires in COVID-19. As for the study in general: The United States, Italy and Spain supplied acute and convalescent COVID-19 samples. PBMCs, B-cell-depleted T cells, or T cells provided the cDNA or gDNA that made up the material.

The TCR originated in a human donor in a cohort sampled during active COVID-19. Input material: peripheral blood.

The CDR3 coding sequence is TGTGCCAGCAGCCAAGTCCCAGGGGGGAATCAGCCCCAGCATTTT. Protein product: CASSQVPGGNQPQHF. This rearrangement joins TRBV3-1 (or the pseudogene TRBV3-2) to TRBJ1-5; 7 nucleotides line up with TRBD1. The CDR3 contains 15 residues. V lost 1 base, J lost 4 bases, and 4 bases stayed unmatched. CDR1 and CDR2 (germline): LGHDT, YNNKEL (reference sequence).